The subject of this entry is one T cell receptor (beta chain). The antigen is unknown. The input for sorted-subset replicate PCRs was 150 to 200 ng DNA, tens of thousands of T cell genomes. Only in-frame clones appear in the TCRdb table, and some are missing; sequencing was by immunoSEQ multiplex PCR. The sample carries more than 500,000 clones, 90% to 96% recorded once. This sample is drawn from a study of shared clonotypes between healthy human individuals. Study observations and caveats: Memory subsets had estimated richness that was generally smaller than that of naive subsets. Clonotypes which were not shared had lower generation probabilities than clonotypes that all four donors shared.

This CDR3 contains 16 residues. Germline V gene data show CDR1 as MNHNS and CDR2 as SASEGT. Trimming stripped 1 base from V and 2 bases from J, with 12 bases between. The chain uses TRBV6-1 and TRBJ1-5; weak D call: TRBD1 (6 bases). The sequence was collected from a woman aged 25 to 45 in good health. The specimen was naive CD4+ T cells sorted from blood. Indicated subset: CD45RA+ positively selected. The CDR3 coding sequence is TGTGCCAGCAGTGAAGAGGCAGGGGACCGCAATCAGCCCCAGCATTTT. Encoded protein: CASSEEAGDRNQPQHF.